This TCR beta chain was documented in a study of early T cells in non-severe SARS-CoV-2 infection. Study background: RNA in bulk from unsorted whole blood was sequenced, and chains were unpaired.

This clonotype has just a few counts. In TCRdb, the 5' RACE reads were re-called with MiXCR into one record per CDR3 protein. The sample includes 45,000 or so distinct CDR3 sequences, roughly 6% seen only once; the top ten take roughly 12%. This sequence originates from an adult who was a healthcare worker with PCR-confirmed SARS-CoV-2 infection or an uninfected control (not recorded which). Sequencing was performed on whole blood.

CDR3 nucleotide sequence: TGTGCCAGCAGCTTAGAGGGGGGACCGGAGACCCAGTACTTC. This translates into CASSLEGGPETQYF. The V and J genes are TRBV7-3 and TRBJ2-5, with D perhaps given as TRBD1 or TRBD2 (6 bases each). The CDR3 runs to 14 residues. CDR1 and CDR2 (germline): SGHTA, FQGTGA. V lost 2 bases and J lost 5, with 12 bases in between.